This T cell receptor beta chain appears in the sequencing data of a study of shared clonotypes between healthy human individuals. As concerns this clone: Antigen specificity is unknown.

The naive CD8 fraction comprised CD45RO-negative cells positively selected for CCR7 and excluded terminally differentiated effector memory CD45RA+ cells. Assay used: immunoSEQ multiplex PCR; TCRdb lists only in-frame clones, some missing. The sample contains some 2 million clones, just under 95% of which appear only once. Study-level findings and limits: Shared across four donors were around 5% of the naive CD4 clonotypes. Clonotype sharing among donors was thought likely to change with sequencing depth. Large sequencing depth failed to make sorted-subset sequencing complete, rarefaction showed.

From germline, CDR1 is SEHNR and CDR2 FQNEAQ (reference sequence). The CDR3 contains 12 residues. Between the trimmed V and J ends, which lost 2 bases and 8 bases, there was a span of 9 bases. The chain links TRBV7-9 to TRBJ1-2; D unresolved. This TCR was sampled from a man between 18 and 29 years old in good health. Sequencing used naive CD8+ T cells sorted from blood. DNA for the CDR3: TGTGCCAGCAGCTTATACGGGGAAGGCTACACCTTC. Protein sequence: CASSLYGEGYTF.